A selection of T cell receptor beta chains follows, all from one sample in a study of T cell repertoires and HLA-DP antigens. Generated by immunoSEQ multiplex PCR, the TCRdb table keeps only in-frame clones and is missing some. The data contain around 100,000 clones, 80% to 95% of them singletons. Antigens for these TCRs are unknown. Sequencing was done on a sample of CD4+ T cells from PBMCs. The receptors were sampled from a woman aged 18 to 35 in good health and CMV-seronegative. CDR3s include the opening cysteine and the closing phenylalanine or tryptophan. Each record gives: J gene, clone size, V gene, D gene, CDR3 protein, CDR3 DNA. The D gene is left open where the match is weak. The size entry is marked missing in some rows and otherwise reads once, few, many or a size class.

j_call: TRBJ2-1; clone_size: -; v_call: TRBV28; d_call: -; cdr3_aa: CASTPRGASVHNEQFF; cdr3_nt: TGTGCCAGCACCCCTAGGGGGGCTAGCGTACACAATGAGCAGTTCTTC
j_call: TRBJ2-7; clone_size: -; v_call: TRBV7-9; d_call: TRBD2; cdr3_aa: CASSSSSGRSREQYF; cdr3_nt: TGTGCCAGCAGCTCCTCTAGCGGGAGGTCTCGCGAGCAGTACTTC
j_call: TRBJ1-2; clone_size: few; v_call: TRBV29-1; d_call: -; cdr3_aa: CSGEWGNGYTF; cdr3_nt: TGCAGCGGAGAGTGGGGGAATGGCTACACCTTC
j_call: TRBJ2-2; clone_size: -; v_call: TRBV27; d_call: -; cdr3_aa: CASSRTANTGELFF; cdr3_nt: TGTGCCAGCAGCCGGACAGCAAACACCGGGGAGCTGTTTTTT
j_call: TRBJ2-5; clone_size: -; v_call: TRBV7-9; d_call: -; cdr3_aa: CASSLTETQYF; cdr3_nt: TGTGCCAGCAGCTTAACAGAGACCCAGTACTTC
j_call: TRBJ1-1; clone_size: once; v_call: TRBV6-5; d_call: -; cdr3_aa: CASSYGRGQNTEAFF; cdr3_nt: TGTGCCAGCAGTTACGGGAGGGGTCAGAACACTGAAGCTTTCTTT
j_call: TRBJ1-1; clone_size: -; v_call: TRBV18; d_call: -; cdr3_aa: CASSPIRNTEAFF; cdr3_nt: TGTGCCAGCTCACCGATCAGGAACACTGAAGCTTTCTTT
j_call: TRBJ2-5; clone_size: -; v_call: TRBV29-1; d_call: TRBD1; cdr3_aa: CSVELGTGGKETQYF; cdr3_nt: TGCAGCGTTGAATTGGGGACAGGGGGTAAAGAGACCCAGTACTTC
j_call: TRBJ1-1; clone_size: -; v_call: TRBV7-2; d_call: -; cdr3_aa: CASSLHQNTEAFF; cdr3_nt: TGTGCCAGCAGCTTACACCAGAACACTGAAGCTTTCTTT
j_call: TRBJ2-1; clone_size: -; v_call: TRBV5-1; d_call: TRBD2; cdr3_aa: CASRMREVDEQFF; cdr3_nt: TGCGCCAGCAGGATGCGGGAGGTAGATGAGCAGTTCTTC
j_call: TRBJ2-1; clone_size: -; v_call: TRBV5-1; d_call: TRBD1; cdr3_aa: CASSLAGTGENEQFF; cdr3_nt: TGCGCCAGCAGCTTGGCCGGGACAGGGGAAAATGAGCAGTTCTTC
j_call: TRBJ1-1; clone_size: -; v_call: TRBV28; d_call: -; cdr3_aa: CASSPRTETEAFF; cdr3_nt: TGTGCCAGCAGCCCTAGGACAGAAACTGAAGCTTTCTTT
j_call: TRBJ2-5; clone_size: once; v_call: TRBV9; d_call: -; cdr3_aa: CASSGQVGFETQYF; cdr3_nt: TGTGCCAGCAGCGGGCAAGTGGGGTTTGAGACCCAGTACTTC
j_call: TRBJ1-2; clone_size: -; v_call: TRBV15; d_call: TRBD1; cdr3_aa: CATSRSDRAGSRGYTF; cdr3_nt: TGTGCCACCAGCAGATCAGACAGGGCCGGTTCTCGTGGCTACACCTTC
j_call: TRBJ2-7; clone_size: -; v_call: TRBV5-1; d_call: -; cdr3_aa: CASSLGGSHEQYF; cdr3_nt: TGCGCCAGCAGCTTGGGTGGTTCCCACGAGCAGTACTTC
j_call: TRBJ2-2; clone_size: -; v_call: TRBV30; d_call: -; cdr3_aa: CAWSVRGRTGELFF; cdr3_nt: TGTGCCTGGAGCGTCAGGGGGAGGACCGGGGAGCTGTTTTTT
j_call: TRBJ2-5; clone_size: -; v_call: TRBV5-5; d_call: -; cdr3_aa: CASSSGLRETQYF; cdr3_nt: TGTGCCAGCAGCTCGGGACTTCGGGAGACCCAGTACTTC
j_call: TRBJ2-5; clone_size: -; v_call: TRBV28; d_call: TRBD2; cdr3_aa: CASSTRLAGETQYF; cdr3_nt: TGTGCCAGCAGTACGCGACTAGCAGGAGAGACCCAGTACTTC
j_call: TRBJ1-2; clone_size: -; v_call: TRBV6-5; d_call: TRBD1; cdr3_aa: CAASGNRGVYGYTF; cdr3_nt: TGTGCCGCCAGCGGGAACAGGGGGGTATATGGCTACACCTTC
j_call: TRBJ2-7; clone_size: -; v_call: TRBV20-1; d_call: -; cdr3_aa: CSARETYEQYF; cdr3_nt: TGCAGTGCTAGAGAGACCTACGAGCAGTACTTC
j_call: TRBJ1-5; clone_size: -; v_call: TRBV5-5; d_call: TRBD1; cdr3_aa: CASSPRQTGGNQPQHF; cdr3_nt: TGTGCCAGCAGCCCTAGACAGACAGGGGGCAATCAGCCCCAGCATTTT
j_call: TRBJ2-3; clone_size: -; v_call: TRBV11-1; d_call: -; cdr3_aa: CASSFRLEPDTQYF; cdr3_nt: TGTGCCAGCAGCTTTCGGCTAGAACCAGATACGCAGTATTTT
j_call: TRBJ2-7; clone_size: -; v_call: TRBV5-1; d_call: -; cdr3_aa: CASRAFYEQYF; cdr3_nt: TGCGCCAGCAGGGCCTTTTACGAGCAGTACTTC
j_call: TRBJ1-1; clone_size: -; v_call: TRBV7-3; d_call: -; cdr3_aa: CASSKGGMNTEAFF; cdr3_nt: TGTGCCAGCAGCAAGGGGGGCATGAACACTGAAGCTTTCTTT
j_call: TRBJ1-1; clone_size: -; v_call: TRBV19; d_call: -; cdr3_aa: CASSIVAGIMNTEAFF; cdr3_nt: TGTGCCAGTAGTATAGTGGCAGGGATCATGAACACTGAAGCTTTCTTT
j_call: TRBJ2-5; clone_size: -; v_call: TRBV11-2; d_call: TRBD2; cdr3_aa: CASSLLRLAGETQYF; cdr3_nt: TGTGCCAGCAGCTTACTGAGACTAGCTGGAGAGACCCAGTACTTC
j_call: TRBJ1-4; clone_size: -; v_call: TRBV7-9; d_call: -; cdr3_aa: CASSLPSRTDEKLFF; cdr3_nt: TGTGCCAGCAGCTTACCGTCTCGGACAGATGAAAAACTGTTTTTT
j_call: TRBJ2-5; clone_size: -; v_call: TRBV5-1; d_call: -; cdr3_aa: CASSNRAQETQYF; cdr3_nt: TGCGCCAGCAGCAACCGGGCCCAAGAGACCCAGTACTTC
j_call: TRBJ1-5; clone_size: -; v_call: TRBV7-9; d_call: -; cdr3_aa: CASSSGVYQPQHF; cdr3_nt: TGTGCCAGCAGCTCGGGGGTGTACCAGCCCCAGCATTTT
j_call: TRBJ2-3; clone_size: -; v_call: TRBV5-1; d_call: -; cdr3_aa: CASSPGRDGDTQYF; cdr3_nt: TGCGCCAGCAGCCCGGGCCGGGACGGGGATACGCAGTATTTT
j_call: TRBJ1-6; clone_size: -; v_call: TRBV27; d_call: -; cdr3_aa: CASRGAWTYNSPLHF; cdr3_nt: TGTGCATCACGGGGGGCCTGGACCTATAATTCACCCCTCCACTTT
j_call: TRBJ1-2; clone_size: -; v_call: TRBV9; d_call: -; cdr3_aa: CASSGSRVNYGYTF; cdr3_nt: TGTGCCAGCAGCGGCAGTCGGGTTAACTATGGCTACACCTTC
j_call: TRBJ2-5; clone_size: -; v_call: TRBV19; d_call: TRBD1; cdr3_aa: CASSEGQAKETQYF; cdr3_nt: TGTGCCAGTAGTGAGGGACAGGCCAAAGAGACCCAGTACTTC
j_call: TRBJ2-3; clone_size: -; v_call: TRBV25-1; d_call: TRBD2; cdr3_aa: CASSEGSGLAGTDTQYF; cdr3_nt: TGTGCCAGCAGTGAGGGGTCGGGGCTAGCGGGAACAGATACGCAGTATTTT
j_call: TRBJ1-2; clone_size: -; v_call: TRBV29-1; d_call: -; cdr3_aa: CSVEHIYGYTF; cdr3_nt: TGCAGCGTTGAACATATCTATGGCTACACCTTC
j_call: TRBJ2-2; clone_size: -; v_call: TRBV4-1; d_call: TRBD1; cdr3_aa: CASSQPGQGKTGELFF; cdr3_nt: TGCGCCAGCAGCCAACCGGGACAGGGGAAAACCGGGGAGCTGTTTTTT